A single sample is the source of the 27 T cell receptor beta chains below, sequenced in a study of shared clonotypes between healthy human individuals. The table came from immunoSEQ multiplex PCR; TCRdb's copy has only in-frame clones and leaves some out. This table holds a few million clones, approximately 93% found once. Material: naive CD4+ T cells from PBMCs. Subset defined: CD45RA+ positively selected. The receptors were sampled from a man aged 18 to 35 in good health. Some clones in this sample may be carry-over from other donors' samples.

A remark on this clone: The identical CDR3 is also encoded by other nucleotide sequences in the sample. The chain uses TRBV5-4 and TRBJ2-1, with D unclear. Between the trimmed V and J ends, which lost 0 bases and 2 bases, there was a span of 9 bases. Germline CDR1 is SGHNT and CDR2 is YYREEE (reference sequence). This CDR3 has 15 amino acids. The CDR3 here is CASSLGAGPYNEQFF. The CDR3, as DNA: TGTGCCAGCAGCTTGGGGGCCGGGCCCTACAATGAGCAGTTCTTC.

The chain is built from TRBV6-5 and TRBJ1-2; unclear D gene. Germline V gives CDR1 MNHEY, CDR2 SVGAGI. This CDR3 has 14 amino acids. V lost 2 bases and J 4 bases, leaving 11 bases between the germline ends. DNA for the CDR3: TGTGCCAGCAGTTACCGGGAGGCTACCTATGGCTACACCTTC. It translates to CASSYREATYGYTF.

CDR3 sequence (DNA): TGTGCCAGCAGCTTAGTAATGATGGGCACTGAAGCTTTCTTT. Encoded protein: CASSLVMMGTEAFF. The rearrangement uses TRBV7-2 and TRBJ1-1; D remains unclear. V was pared by 1 base and J by 4 bases, with 10 bases between. The CDR3 consists of 14 residues. CDR1 and CDR2 from the germline V gene are SGHTA and FQGNSA.

The J gene is TRBJ1-2, the V gene TRBV5-1; D is uncertain. The CDR3 covers 15 residues. Trimming removed 3 bases at V and 3 bases at J, with 15 bases between. CDR1 SGHRS and CDR2 YFSETQ come from the germline V gene. CDR3 DNA sequence: TGCGCCAGCAGCTCTTCTACGGATTTCTACTATGGCTACACCTTC. Its protein product is CASSSSTDFYYGYTF.

The V call is TRBV7-3, the J call TRBJ2-7, with D perhaps matching TRBD2 (5 bases). Per the germline V gene, CDR1 is SGHTA and CDR2 is FQGTGA. The CDR3 is 14 amino acids. The V end lost 5 bases, the J end lost 1 base, and 12 bases lay between the germline ends. CDR3 nucleotides: TGTGCCAGCAGCCCCGGACTGGATTCCTACGAGCAGTACTTC. This codes for CASSPGLDSYEQYF.

The V gene is TRBV15, the J gene TRBJ2-4, with D hard to call. The germline V gene has CDR1 LNHNV and CDR2 YYDKDF (reference sequence). This CDR3 contains 14 residues. V was shortened by 0 bases and J by 6 bases, with 9 bases between the two germline ends. CDR3 DNA sequence: TGTGCCACCAGCAGAGACCTCGGCGGAAACATTCAGTACTTC. Translation: CATSRDLGGNIQYF.

The chain employs TRBV6-6 and TRBJ2-7; D call uncertain. CDR1 and CDR2 from the germline V gene are MNHNY and SVGAGI (reference sequence). The CDR3 covers 12 residues. Trimming stripped 2 bases from V and 2 bases from J, with 4 bases between. As DNA, the CDR3 is TGTGCCAGCAGTTACCGCCCCTACGAGCAGTACTTC. Its protein product is CASSYRPYEQYF.

The chain recombines TRBV15 with TRBJ2-2; 14 nucleotides align to TRBD2. CDR3 length: 18 amino acids. CDR1 and CDR2 from the germline V gene are LNHNV and YYDKDF (reference sequence). The J segment lost 1 base and the V segment lost 3 bases, leaving 4 bases of the junction unmatched. CDR3 nucleotides: TGTGCCACCAGCAGGCCGGGACTAGCGGGAGAGAACACCGGGGAGCTGTTTTTT. Its translation is CATSRPGLAGENTGELFF.

The gene calls are TRBV19 and TRBJ1-2; TRBD1 aligns across 7 bases. V lost 3 bases to trimming and J lost 5 bases; unmatched junction nucleotides: 12. Germline V gene data show CDR1 as LNHDA and CDR2 as SQIVND (reference sequence). The CDR3 sequence is 16 residues long. Here the CDR3 DNA reads TGTGCCAGTAGTATCCGGGACAGCGGGCCAAGGTATGGCTACACCTTC. It specifies CASSIRDSGPRYGYTF.

This clone was picked up one time. The V gene is TRBV9, the J gene TRBJ2-1; possibly TRBD2 for D (6 bases). The CDR3 extends over 15 amino acids. Trimming took off 1 base at V and 6 bases at J, with 14 bases between the two ends. Germline-derived CDR1 and CDR2 are SGDLS and YYNGEE. The CDR3 spells CASSVTSFITNEQFF. The CDR3 nucleotides are TGTGCCAGCAGCGTAACTAGCTTCATCACCAATGAGCAGTTCTTC.

The CDR3 nucleotides read TGTGCCAGCATTCACTCCAGTGGGAATGAAAAACTGTTTTTT. Translating it yields CASIHSSGNEKLFF. The V and J genes are TRBV6-5 and TRBJ1-4; no firm D call. Germline CDR1 and CDR2: MNHEY and SVGAGI. This CDR3 is built from 14 residues. Trimming took off 7 bases at V and 5 bases at J, with 14 bases between the two ends.

The chain joins TRBV6-1 to TRBJ2-7; TRBD2 aligns across 13 bases. V dropped 0 bases and J dropped 3; count of bases not matched to a gene: 2. The germline V gene encodes CDR1 MNHNS and CDR2 SASEGT. The length of the CDR3 is 16 residues. CDR3 sequence reads: CASSEAWTSGGYEQYF. As DNA, the CDR3 is TGTGCCAGCAGTGAAGCGTGGACTAGCGGGGGCTACGAGCAGTACTTC.

The V call is TRBV5-5, the J call TRBJ2-3; 7 bases line up with TRBD1. CDR1 and CDR2 from the germline V gene are SGHKS and YYEKEE (reference sequence). This CDR3 is 16 amino acids long. With V trimmed by 6 bases and J by 1 base, 11 bases remained unmatched. The chain's CDR3 is CASTEYRGLGTDTQYF. CDR3 DNA sequence: TGTGCCAGCACCGAATACAGGGGTCTTGGCACAGATACGCAGTATTTT.

The rearrangement links TRBV9 to TRBJ2-5; maybe TRBD1 (6 bases). The V gene's germline CDR1 is SGDLS and CDR2 YYNGEE. V was shortened by 4 bases and J by 2 bases, with 15 bases between the two germline ends. The CDR3 extends over 15 amino acids. CDR3 nucleotide sequence: TGTGCCAGCAGCCCCAGAGGAGGACAGCAAGAGACCCAGTACTTC. Amino acids: CASSPRGGQQETQYF.

This clone is a singleton in its sample. This rearrangement joins TRBV30 to TRBJ2-3; tentatively, D is TRBD2 (5 bases). V was trimmed by 6 bases and J by 5 bases, leaving 12 bases between them. The germline CDR1 and CDR2 sequences are GTSNPN and SVGIG (reference sequence). The CDR3 spans 12 residues. CDR3: CACSPAGDTQYF. DNA for the CDR3: TGTGCCTGCTCCCCCGCGGGAGATACGCAGTATTTT.

The V call is TRBV6-5, the J call TRBJ2-1; D not certain. The length of the CDR3 is 13 residues. CDR1 is MNHEY and CDR2 is SVGAGI in the germline V gene. V lost 1 base and J lost 10, with 11 bases in between. CDR3 residues: CASSYLKDREQFF. DNA of the CDR3: TGTGCCAGCAGTTACTTGAAGGACCGGGAGCAGTTCTTC.

The chain links TRBV28 to TRBJ1-4; D gene ambiguous. Germline CDR1 is MDHEN and CDR2 is SYDVKM. The CDR3 sequence is 15 residues long. Trimming shortened V by 6 bases and J by 7 bases, and 18 bases separated the two germline ends. The CDR3 nucleotides are TGTGCCAGCAGCGCCCCGGGCACTCGTAGTGAAAAACTGTTTTTT. As protein: CASSAPGTRSEKLFF.

This chain joins TRBV7-2 and TRBJ2-1, with 7 positions matching TRBD2. V trimming: 5 bases; J trimming: 11 bases; junction bases outside the gene matches: 9. Per germline, CDR1 SGHTA and CDR2 FQGNSA. The CDR3 has 13 amino acids. DNA for the CDR3: TGTGCCAGCAGCCGACCTAGCGGAAGGAAGCAGTTCTTC. Its protein is CASSRPSGRKQFF.

V is TRBV19 and J is TRBJ2-2; tentatively, D is TRBD1 or TRBD2 (5 bases each). Germline CDR1 LNHDA, CDR2 SQIVND (reference sequence). With 1 base removed from V and 6 bases from J, the gap between germline ends came to 9 bases. CDR3 size: 14 residues. CDR3 nucleotides: TGTGCCAGTAGTATAGTCTTGGGGGCCGGGGAGCTGTTTTTT. Translation gives CASSIVLGAGELFF.

A note on this clone: Other DNA sequences of this sample code for an identical CDR3. V usage is TRBV12-5 and J usage is TRBJ2-1; D ambiguous. The CDR3 totals 15 residues. Germline CDR1 reads LGHNT; CDR2 reads FRNRAP. Trimming left V 1 base short and J 7 bases short, with 14 bases between. DNA for the CDR3: TGTGCTAGTGGTTTGGGACTTGCGGAAAGGAATGAGCAGTTCTTC. Amino acids: CASGLGLAERNEQFF.

A remark on this clone: This specimen includes other DNA sequences encoding the same CDR3. J is TRBJ2-7 and V is TRBV7-9; the D is unclear. Germline lookup yields CDR1 SEHNR and CDR2 FQNEAQ (reference sequence). The CDR3 runs 12 residues. Deletions cut 2 bases from V and 4 bases from J, with 6 bases between. This CDR3 is CASSLSGYEQYF. The CDR3 DNA follows: TGTGCCAGCAGCTTATCGGGTTACGAGCAGTACTTC.

V usage is TRBV15 and J usage is TRBJ2-3; 7 nucleotides match TRBD2. Germline CDR1 and CDR2: LNHNV and YYDKDF (reference sequence). The CDR3 has 15 amino acids. V was clipped by 2 bases and J by 2 bases; unmatched bases: 4. CDR3 bases: TGTGCCACCAGCAGATCTAGCGGAATCACAGATACGCAGTATTTT. It yields the protein CATSRSSGITDTQYF.

This clone was picked up a small number of times. The chain has TRBV9 and TRBJ1-3; unclear D gene. Germline CDR1 reads SGDLS; CDR2 reads YYNGEE. V was trimmed by 0 bases and J by 3 bases, leaving 10 bases between them. CDR3 length equals 15 residues. The CDR3 bases are TGTGCCAGCAGCGTAGCCGTTTCTCGTGGAAACACCATATATTTT. This codes for CASSVAVSRGNTIYF.

The V gene is TRBV19, the J gene TRBJ2-7; 12 nucleotides align to TRBD2. The CDR3 sequence is 16 residues long. In germline, CDR1 is LNHDA, CDR2 SQIVND (reference sequence). V was clipped by 5 bases and J by 1 base; unmatched bases: 6. DNA for the CDR3: TGTGCCAGTAGTCCGCGACTAGCGGGAGATTCCTACGAGCAGTACTTC. It translates to CASSPRLAGDSYEQYF.

V and J are TRBV14 and TRBJ1-1; D remains ambiguous. This CDR3 comprises 12 residues. From germline, CDR1 is SGHDN and CDR2 FVKESK. V dropped 7 bases and J dropped 0 bases, with 6 bases sitting between them. This chain's CDR3 is CASNSLNTEAFF. CDR3 coding DNA: TGTGCCAGCAATAGTCTGAACACTGAAGCTTTCTTT. Looking up the rest from reference TRBV14 and TRBJ1-1 gives the full variable domain: EAGVTQFPSHSVIEKGQTVTLRCDPISGHDNLYWYRRVMGKEIKFLLHFVKESKQDESGMPNNRFLAERTGGTYSTLKVQPAELEDSGVYFCASNSLNTEAFFGQGTRLTVV.

A single count supports this clone. The chain carries TRBV6-1 and TRBJ2-1; tentative D call: TRBD2 (5 bases). Trimming stripped 2 bases from V and 4 bases from J, with 12 bases between. Germline CDR1 reads MNHNS; CDR2 reads SASEGT. This CDR3 contains 15 residues. DNA of the CDR3: TGTGCCAGCAGTGAAAGAAGCGGTGGATACAATGAGCAGTTCTTC. Residues: CASSERSGGYNEQFF.

This clone was recorded once. The genes are TRBV28 and TRBJ1-4, with D possibly TRBD1 on 6 matching bases. The CDR3 spans 18 residues. The V end lost 6 bases, the J end lost 2 bases, and 22 bases lay between the germline ends. The germline V gene has CDR1 MDHEN and CDR2 SYDVKM. The CDR3 spells CASRHPKQGLWTNEKLFF. CDR3 bases: TGTGCCAGCAGGCATCCAAAACAGGGTTTGTGGACTAATGAAAAACTGTTTTTT.